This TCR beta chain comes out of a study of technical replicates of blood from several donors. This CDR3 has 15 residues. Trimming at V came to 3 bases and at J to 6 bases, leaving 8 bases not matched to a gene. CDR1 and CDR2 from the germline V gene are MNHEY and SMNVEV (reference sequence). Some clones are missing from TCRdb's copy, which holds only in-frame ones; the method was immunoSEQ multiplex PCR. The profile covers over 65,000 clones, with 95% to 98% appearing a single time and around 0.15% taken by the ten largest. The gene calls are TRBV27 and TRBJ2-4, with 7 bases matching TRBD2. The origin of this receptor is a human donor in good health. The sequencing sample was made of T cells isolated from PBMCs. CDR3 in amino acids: CASSLNGGWRNIQYF. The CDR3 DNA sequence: TGTGCCAGCAGTTTGAACGGGGGGTGGAGAAACATTCAGTACTTC.